This T cell receptor beta chain was identified in a study of T cells in Graves' hyperthyroidism and ophthalmopathy. Whole-study findings and limits: Clonotypes that were expanded in thyroid above 0.001 mostly appeared in blood too.

RNA transcripts were the template for amplifying TCR beta CDR3 regions. Initially, a first-round RT-PCR of the TCR CDR3 employed the HTBI primer set. One entry per CDR3 protein results from TCRdb running MiXCR on the multiplex PCR reads. The repertoire holds about 270,000 distinct CDR3 sequences, about 15% seen once, with 30% in the top ten. Worth noting for this clonotype: Its antigen is unidentified.

Between the trimmed V and J ends, which lost 2 bases and 3 bases, there was a span of 20 bases. CDR1 SEHNR and CDR2 FQNEAQ come from the germline V gene (reference sequence). The CDR3 covers 19 residues. The J gene is TRBJ2-6, the V gene TRBV7-9; TRBD1 might be the D (5 bases). This sequence originates from a woman aged 45-59 years with Graves' hyperthyroidism that later progressed to Graves' ophthalmopathy. The source material was blood. The CDR3 bases are TGTGCCAGCAGCTTAATCGCGGTACCAGGGCTGAGTGGGGCCAACGTCCTGACTTTC. This translates into CASSLIAVPGLSGANVLTF.